This T cell receptor beta chain stems from a study of patients and donors after allogeneic stem cell transplantation. A single record per CDR3 protein comes from TCRdb applying MiXCR to the RT-PCR reads. The sample yields about 150,000 distinct CDR3 sequences, more than 20% seen once. The CDR3 loop spans 15 amino acids. CDR1 is SGHAT, CDR2 FQNNGV, per germline. Trimming removed 6 bases from V and 8 bases from J; junction bases left unmatched: 13. The specimen sequenced was blood, either unsorted or a sorted T cell fraction (not recorded which). The receptor was isolated from a human donor who was either an allogeneic HSCT recipient or a stem cell or donor lymphocyte infusion donor (not recorded which). It is not recorded whose cells these are; they may come from a transplant donor. The chain recombines TRBV11-2 with TRBJ2-1; 7 bases map to TRBD2. For the CDR3, the DNA is TGTGCCAGCAGTCGGAGGCGGGAGCTTCTCGATGAGCAGTTCTTC. Translated, it gives CASSRRRELLDEQFF. The whole variable domain, filled in from reference TRBV11-2 and TRBJ2-1, reads EAGVAQSPRYKIIEKRQSVAFWCNPISGHATLYWYQQILGQGPKLLIQFQNNGVVDDSQLPKDRFSAERLKGVDSTLKIQPAKLEDSAVYLCASSRRRELLDEQFFGPGTRLTVL.